The TCR beta chain described here comes from a study of shared clonotypes between healthy human individuals. Assay used: immunoSEQ multiplex PCR; TCRdb lists only in-frame clones, some missing. The table lists 2 million to 2.5 million clones, approximately 93% of them singletons. CDR1 SGHAT and CDR2 FQNNGV come from the germline V gene. This CDR3 is 17 amino acids long. V lost 5 bases, J lost 5 bases, and 25 bases lay in between. The sequence derives from a man between 18 and 35 years old in good health. Some clones in this sample may be carry-over from other donors' samples. The specimen sequenced was naive CD4+ T cells from PBMCs. Subset described: CD45RA+ positively selected. The chain has TRBV11-2 and TRBJ2-7; D is possibly TRBD2 (6 bases). CDR3 sequence reads: CASSRTGSGGTYHEQYF. The CDR3, as DNA: TGTGCCAGCAGCCGGACGGGTAGCGGAGGGACCTACCACGAGCAGTACTTC.